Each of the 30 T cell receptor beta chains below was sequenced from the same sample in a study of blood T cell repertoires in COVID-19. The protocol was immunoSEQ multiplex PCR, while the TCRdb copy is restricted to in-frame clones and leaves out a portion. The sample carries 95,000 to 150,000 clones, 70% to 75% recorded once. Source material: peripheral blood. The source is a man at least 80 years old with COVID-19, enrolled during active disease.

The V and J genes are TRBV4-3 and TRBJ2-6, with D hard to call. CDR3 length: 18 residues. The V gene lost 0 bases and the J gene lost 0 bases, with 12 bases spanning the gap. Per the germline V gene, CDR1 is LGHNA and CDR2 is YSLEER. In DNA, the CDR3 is TGCGCCAGCAGCCAAGATGCAGGATTTTACTCTGGGGCCAACGTCCTGACTTTC. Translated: CASSQDAGFYSGANVLTF.

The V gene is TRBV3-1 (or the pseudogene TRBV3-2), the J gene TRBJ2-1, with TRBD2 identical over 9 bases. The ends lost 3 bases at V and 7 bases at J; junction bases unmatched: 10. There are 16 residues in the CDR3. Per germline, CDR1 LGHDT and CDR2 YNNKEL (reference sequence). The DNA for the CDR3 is TGTGCCAGCAGCCATTCCGGGACTAGCAATTGGAATGAGCAGTTCTTC. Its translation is CASSHSGTSNWNEQFF.

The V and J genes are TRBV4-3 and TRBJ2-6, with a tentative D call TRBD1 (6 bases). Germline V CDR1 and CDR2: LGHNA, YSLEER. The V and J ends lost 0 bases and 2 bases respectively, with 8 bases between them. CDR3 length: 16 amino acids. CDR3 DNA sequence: TGCGCCAGCAGCCAAGAGGCAGGGGCTGGGGCCAACGTCCTGACTTTC. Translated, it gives CASSQEAGAGANVLTF.

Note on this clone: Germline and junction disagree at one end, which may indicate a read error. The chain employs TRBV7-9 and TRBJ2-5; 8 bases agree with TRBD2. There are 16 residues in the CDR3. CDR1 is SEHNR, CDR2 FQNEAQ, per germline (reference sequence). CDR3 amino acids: CASSLLGGRPQGTQYF. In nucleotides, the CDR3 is TGTGCCAGCAGCTTACTGGGCGGGAGGCCCCAAGGGACCCAGTACTTC.

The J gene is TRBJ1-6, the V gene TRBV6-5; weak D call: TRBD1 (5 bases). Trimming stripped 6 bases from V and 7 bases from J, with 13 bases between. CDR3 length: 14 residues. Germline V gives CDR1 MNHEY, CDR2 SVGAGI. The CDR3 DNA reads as TGTGCCAGCAGGACGCCAGGGAGGAATTCACCCCTCCACTTT. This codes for CASRTPGRNSPLHF.

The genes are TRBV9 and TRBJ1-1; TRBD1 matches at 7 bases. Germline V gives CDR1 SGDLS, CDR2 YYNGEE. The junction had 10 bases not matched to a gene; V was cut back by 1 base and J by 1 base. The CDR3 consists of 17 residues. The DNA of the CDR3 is TGTGCCAGCAGCGTAACAGGGGACCCGCGGACGAACACTGAAGCTTTCTTT. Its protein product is CASSVTGDPRTNTEAFF.

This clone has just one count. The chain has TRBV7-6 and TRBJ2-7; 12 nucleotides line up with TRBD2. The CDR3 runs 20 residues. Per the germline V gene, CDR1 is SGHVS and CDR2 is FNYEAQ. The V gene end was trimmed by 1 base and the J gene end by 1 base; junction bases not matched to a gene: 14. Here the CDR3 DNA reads TGTGCCAGCAGCTTAGGAGGCTTGGTTCTAGCGGGAGGGCCGTCCTACGAGCAGTACTTC. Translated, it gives CASSLGGLVLAGGPSYEQYF.

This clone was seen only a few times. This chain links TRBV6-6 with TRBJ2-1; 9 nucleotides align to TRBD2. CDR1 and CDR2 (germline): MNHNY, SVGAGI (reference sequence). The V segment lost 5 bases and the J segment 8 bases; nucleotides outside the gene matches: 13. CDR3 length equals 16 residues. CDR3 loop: CASSPRGGRFHDEQFF. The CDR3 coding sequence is TGTGCCAGCAGTCCGCGGGGGGGTCGGTTCCACGATGAGCAGTTCTTC.

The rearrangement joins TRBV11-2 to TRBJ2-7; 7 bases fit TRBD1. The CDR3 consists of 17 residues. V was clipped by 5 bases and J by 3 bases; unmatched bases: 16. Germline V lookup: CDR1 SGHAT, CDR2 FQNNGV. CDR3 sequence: CASSQRVPWDRSYEQYF. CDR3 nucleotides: TGTGCCAGCAGCCAAAGGGTCCCTTGGGACAGAAGCTACGAGCAGTACTTC.

The CDR3 protein is CASSIVRASGRETQYF. CDR3 coding DNA: TGTGCCAGTAGTATAGTTAGGGCTAGCGGGAGAGAGACCCAGTACTTC. The J gene is TRBJ2-5, the V gene TRBV19; 10 nucleotides match TRBD2. The CDR3 has 16 residues. The junction had 6 bases not matched to a gene; V was cut back by 1 base and J by 4 bases. CDR1 and CDR2 (germline): LNHDA, SQIVND (reference sequence).

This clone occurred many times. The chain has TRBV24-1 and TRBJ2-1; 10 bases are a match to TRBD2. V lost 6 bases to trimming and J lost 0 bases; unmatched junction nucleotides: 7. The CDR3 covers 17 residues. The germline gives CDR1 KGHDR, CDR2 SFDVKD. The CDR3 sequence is CATSLSSGSYSYNEQFF. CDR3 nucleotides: TGTGCCACCAGTTTATCTAGCGGGAGTTACTCCTACAATGAGCAGTTCTTC.

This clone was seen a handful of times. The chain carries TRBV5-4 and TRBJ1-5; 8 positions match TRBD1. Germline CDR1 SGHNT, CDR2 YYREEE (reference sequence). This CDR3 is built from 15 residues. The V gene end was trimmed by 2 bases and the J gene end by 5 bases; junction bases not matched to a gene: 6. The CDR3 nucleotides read TGTGCCAGCAGCTTCACAGGGGGGGAGGATCAGCCCCAGCATTTT. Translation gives CASSFTGGEDQPQHF.

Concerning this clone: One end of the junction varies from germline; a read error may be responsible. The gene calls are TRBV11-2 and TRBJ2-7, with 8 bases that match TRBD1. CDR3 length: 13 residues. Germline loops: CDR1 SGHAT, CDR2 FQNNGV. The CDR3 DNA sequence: TGTGCCAGCAGCATAGACAGGGGCTACGAGCAGTACTTC. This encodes CASSIDRGYEQYF.

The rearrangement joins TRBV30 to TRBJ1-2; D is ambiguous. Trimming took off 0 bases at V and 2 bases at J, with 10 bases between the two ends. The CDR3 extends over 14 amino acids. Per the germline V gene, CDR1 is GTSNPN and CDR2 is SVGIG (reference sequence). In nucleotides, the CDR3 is TGTGCCTGGAGTGTAAAGGCGGCGAACTATGGCTACACCTTC. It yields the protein CAWSVKAANYGYTF.

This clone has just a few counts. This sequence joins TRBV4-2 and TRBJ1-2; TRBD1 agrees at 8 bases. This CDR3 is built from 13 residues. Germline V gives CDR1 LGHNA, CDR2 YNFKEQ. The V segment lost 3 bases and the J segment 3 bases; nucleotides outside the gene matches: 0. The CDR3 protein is CASSQGQDYGYTF. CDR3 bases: TGTGCCAGCAGCCAGGGACAGGACTATGGCTACACCTTC.

The CDR3 DNA follows: TGTGCCAGCACCGGACCGGGACTCCCTAATCAGCCCCAGCATTTT. Translating gives CASTGPGLPNQPQHF. The chain recombines TRBV6-5 with TRBJ1-5, with D perhaps TRBD1 (5 bases). The CDR3 covers 15 residues. Trimming removed 7 bases at V and 4 bases at J, with 17 bases between. CDR1 and CDR2 (germline): MNHEY, SVGAGI.

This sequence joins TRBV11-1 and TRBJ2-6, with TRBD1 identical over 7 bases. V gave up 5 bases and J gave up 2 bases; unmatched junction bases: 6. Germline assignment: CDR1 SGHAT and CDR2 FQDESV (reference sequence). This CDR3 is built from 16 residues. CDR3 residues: CASSPTDRAGANVLTF. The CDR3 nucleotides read TGTGCCAGCAGCCCGACCGACAGGGCTGGGGCCAACGTCCTGACTTTC.

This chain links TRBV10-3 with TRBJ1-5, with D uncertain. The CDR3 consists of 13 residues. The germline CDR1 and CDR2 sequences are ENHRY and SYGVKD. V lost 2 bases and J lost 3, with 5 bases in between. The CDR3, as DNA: TGTGCCATCAGTGAGGCTAACAATCAGCCCCAGCATTTT. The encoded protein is CAISEANNQPQHF.

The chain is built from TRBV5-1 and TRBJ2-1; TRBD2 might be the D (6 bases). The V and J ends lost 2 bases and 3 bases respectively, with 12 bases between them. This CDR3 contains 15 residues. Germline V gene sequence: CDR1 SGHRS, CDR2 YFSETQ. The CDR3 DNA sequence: TGCGCCAGCAGCTTTGAGGGAGCGGGCTACAATGAGCAGTTCTTC. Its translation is CASSFEGAGYNEQFF.

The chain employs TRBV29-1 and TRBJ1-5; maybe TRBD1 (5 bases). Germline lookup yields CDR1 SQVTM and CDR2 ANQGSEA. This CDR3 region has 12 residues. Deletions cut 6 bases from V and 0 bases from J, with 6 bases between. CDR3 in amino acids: CSVTDSNQPQHF. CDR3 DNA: TGCAGCGTGACAGATAGCAATCAGCCCCAGCATTTT.

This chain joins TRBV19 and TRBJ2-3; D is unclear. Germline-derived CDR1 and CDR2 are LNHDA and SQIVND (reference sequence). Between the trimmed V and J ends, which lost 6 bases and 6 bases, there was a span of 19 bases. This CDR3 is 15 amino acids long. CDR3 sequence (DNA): TGTGCCAGTAGGGAGACGGAACCGGGTGTCGATACGCAGTATTTT. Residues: CASRETEPGVDTQYF.

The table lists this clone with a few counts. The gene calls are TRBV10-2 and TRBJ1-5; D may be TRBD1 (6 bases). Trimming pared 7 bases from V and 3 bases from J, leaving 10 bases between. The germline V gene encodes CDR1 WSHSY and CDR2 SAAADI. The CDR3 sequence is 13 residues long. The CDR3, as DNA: TGCGCCAGCACTCAGGGGCTCAATCAGCCCCAGCATTTT. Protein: CASTQGLNQPQHF.

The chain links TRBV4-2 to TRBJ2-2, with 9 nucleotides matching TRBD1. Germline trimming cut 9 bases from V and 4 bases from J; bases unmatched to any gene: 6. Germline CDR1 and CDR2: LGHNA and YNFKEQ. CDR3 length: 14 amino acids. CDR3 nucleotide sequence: TGTGCCAGTAGGGGGACAGGGACCACCGGGGAGCTGTTTTTT. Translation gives CASRGTGTTGELFF.

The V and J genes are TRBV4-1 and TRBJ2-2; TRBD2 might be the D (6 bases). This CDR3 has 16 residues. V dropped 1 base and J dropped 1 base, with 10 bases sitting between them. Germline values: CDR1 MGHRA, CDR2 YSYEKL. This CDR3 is CASSQVGTRNTGELFF. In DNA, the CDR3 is TGCGCCAGCAGCCAAGTTGGGACTCGGAACACCGGGGAGCTGTTTTTT.

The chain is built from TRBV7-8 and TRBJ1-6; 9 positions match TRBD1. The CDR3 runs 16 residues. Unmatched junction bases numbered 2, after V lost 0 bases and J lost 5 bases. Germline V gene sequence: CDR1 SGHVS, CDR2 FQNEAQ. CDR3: CASSLARTGDNSPLHF. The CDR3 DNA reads TGTGCCAGCAGCTTAGCGCGGACAGGGGATAATTCACCCCTCCACTTT.

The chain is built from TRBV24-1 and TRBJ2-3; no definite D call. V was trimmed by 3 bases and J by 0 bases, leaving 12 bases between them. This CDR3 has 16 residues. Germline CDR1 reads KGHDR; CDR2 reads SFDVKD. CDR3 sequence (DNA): TGTGCCACCAGTGATCACAAGACTGCTAGCACAGATACGCAGTATTTT. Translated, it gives CATSDHKTASTDTQYF.

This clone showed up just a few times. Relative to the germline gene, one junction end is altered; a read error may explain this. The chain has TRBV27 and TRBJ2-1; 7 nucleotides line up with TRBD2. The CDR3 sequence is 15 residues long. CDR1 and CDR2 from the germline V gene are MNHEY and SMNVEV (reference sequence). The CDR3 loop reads CASSPGTTSHNEQFF. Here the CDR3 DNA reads TGTGCCAGCAGTCCAGGGACTACCTCCCACAATGAGCAGTTCTTC.

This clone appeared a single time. In DNA, the CDR3 is TGTGCCAGCAGTGAGGAGGGGTGGGATTCACCCCTCCACTTT. Its translation: CASSEEGWDSPLHF. This sequence joins TRBV9 and TRBJ1-6; possible D gene TRBD1, 5 bases. Deletions cut 5 bases from V and 8 bases from J, with 14 bases between. The CDR3 totals 14 residues. Germline CDR1 and CDR2: SGDLS and YYNGEE.

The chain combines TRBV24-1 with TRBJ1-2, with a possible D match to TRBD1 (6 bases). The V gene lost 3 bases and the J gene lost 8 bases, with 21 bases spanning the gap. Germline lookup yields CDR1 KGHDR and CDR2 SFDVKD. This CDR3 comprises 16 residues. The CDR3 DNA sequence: TGTGCCACCAGTGATCACCAGCGGGGCAGGGGAGGCGGCTACACCTTC. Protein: CATSDHQRGRGGGYTF.

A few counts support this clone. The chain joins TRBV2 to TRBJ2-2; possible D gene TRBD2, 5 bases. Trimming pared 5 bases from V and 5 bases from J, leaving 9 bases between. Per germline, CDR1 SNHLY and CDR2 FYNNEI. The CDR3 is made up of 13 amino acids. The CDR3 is CASSTGRTGELFF. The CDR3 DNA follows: TGTGCCAGCAGTACGGGGAGAACCGGGGAGCTGTTTTTT.